One sample yielded the 5 T cell receptor beta chains listed below, sequenced in a study of vaccination effects on CD4 cells after COVID-19. Their specific antigens are unknown. Assay used: immunoSEQ multiplex PCR; TCRdb lists only in-frame clones, some missing. The sample consists of under 80,000 clones, roughly 73% of them appearing once. ViraFEST assay sequencing came after antigen-specific CD4+ T cells were expanded with viral peptide pools. When about ten days of culture had elapsed, CD4+ T cells were isolated. From March to December 2020, the person had a SARS-CoV-2 infection that was confirmed by PCR. This sample comprised CD4+ T cells from PBMCs cultured with HIV peptides, obtained before COVID-19 vaccination. Subset: HIV-1 Nef peptide pool negative control/reference culture. These receptors were obtained from a human donor who had a prior SARS-CoV-2 infection.

This rearrangement joins TRBV18 to TRBJ2-3; the D gene is possibly TRBD2 (6 bases). Germline CDR1 reads KGHSH; CDR2 reads LQKENI. There are 12 residues in the CDR3. The germline V and J ends were trimmed by 3 bases and 7 bases, with 8 bases remaining between them. Written as DNA, the CDR3 is TGTGCCAGCTCACCGGAGGGAAATACGCAGTATTTT. It codes for CASSPEGNTQYF.

This chain connects TRBV13 to TRBJ2-1; 10 bases are a match to TRBD2. The CDR3 totals 16 residues. Germline loops: CDR1 PRHDT, CDR2 FYEKMQ (reference sequence). Trimming took 2 bases from V and 10 from J; bases not matched to a gene: 11. The CDR3 is CASSLSQRGGLGEQFF. CDR3 DNA: TGTGCCAGCAGCTTAAGTCAGCGGGGGGGGCTAGGGGAGCAGTTCTTC.

V gene TRBV24-1 combines with J gene TRBJ2-2; no definite D call. The CDR3 totals 14 residues. Germline V gene data show CDR1 as KGHDR and CDR2 as SFDVKD. The germline V and J ends were trimmed by 5 bases and 0 bases, with 6 bases remaining between them. As DNA, the CDR3 is TGTGCCACCAGTGTCGGAGCGAACACCGGGGAGCTGTTTTTT. Its protein is CATSVGANTGELFF.

The chain employs TRBV2 and TRBJ1-4; TRBD1 agrees at 7 bases. V was pared by 2 bases and J by 10 bases, with 7 bases of the junction left unmatched. The CDR3 length is 14 residues. CDR1 and CDR2 (germline): SNHLY, FYNNEI. The CDR3 sequence: CASSESLGGGKLFF. As DNA, the CDR3 is TGTGCCAGCAGTGAAAGTCTAGGGGGCGGAAAACTGTTTTTT.

V gene TRBV5-1 combines with J gene TRBJ2-5; 8 nucleotides match TRBD2. This CDR3 region has 16 residues. Germline CDR1 SGHRS, CDR2 YFSETQ. With 4 bases clipped from V and 2 bases from J, the junction kept 10 bases outside the gene matches. The CDR3 protein is CASSPTIAGLQETQYF. CDR3 bases: TGCGCCAGCAGCCCCACGATAGCGGGGTTACAAGAGACCCAGTACTTC. Variable domain in full (rest from reference TRBV5-1 and TRBJ2-5): KAGVTQTPRYLIKTRGQQVTLSCSPISGHRSVSWYQQTPGQGLQFLFEYFSETQRNKGNFPGRFSGRQFSNSRSEMNVSTLELGDSALYLCASSPTIAGLQETQYFGPGTRLLVL.